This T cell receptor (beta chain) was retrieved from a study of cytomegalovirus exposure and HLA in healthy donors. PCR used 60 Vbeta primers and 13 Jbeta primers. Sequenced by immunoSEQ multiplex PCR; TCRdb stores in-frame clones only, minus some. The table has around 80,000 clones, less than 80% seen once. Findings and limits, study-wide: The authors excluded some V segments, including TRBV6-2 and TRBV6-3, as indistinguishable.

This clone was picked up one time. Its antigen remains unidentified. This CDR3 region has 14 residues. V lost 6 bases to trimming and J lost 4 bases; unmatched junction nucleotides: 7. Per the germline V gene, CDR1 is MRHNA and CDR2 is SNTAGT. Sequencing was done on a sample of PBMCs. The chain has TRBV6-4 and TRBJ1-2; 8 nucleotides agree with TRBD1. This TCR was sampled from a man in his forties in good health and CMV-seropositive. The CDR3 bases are TGTGCCAGCAGAGAATCGACAGGGGCCTATGGCTACACCTTC. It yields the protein CASRESTGAYGYTF.